The 32 T cell receptor beta chains listed next were all sequenced from one sample in a study of cytomegalovirus exposure and HLA in healthy donors. The primer mix had 60 Vbeta and 13 Jbeta primers. This table comes from immunoSEQ multiplex PCR, and its TCRdb copy is limited to in-frame clones, with some not included. The sample records 180,000 or so clones, approximately 65% being singletons. The sample was PBMCs. The receptors were sampled from a man aged 35 to 55 in good health and CMV-seronegative.

This clone was observed a single time. This chain joins TRBV7-9 and TRBJ2-1; 13 bases match TRBD2. The junction had 3 bases not matched to a gene; V was cut back by 3 bases and J by 7 bases. The germline gives CDR1 SEHNR, CDR2 FQNEAQ (reference sequence). CDR3 length equals 15 residues. CDR3 coding DNA: TGTGCCAGCAGCTTGCGACTAGCGGGAGGTAATGAGCAGTTCTTC. Amino acids: CASSLRLAGGNEQFF.

This chain joins TRBV28 and TRBJ1-2; 7 bases line up with TRBD1. The CDR3 runs to 15 residues. With 7 bases clipped from V and 3 bases from J, the junction kept 11 bases outside the gene matches. The germline gives CDR1 MDHEN, CDR2 SYDVKM. The DNA of the CDR3 is TGTGCCAGCACCCCGGGGGACAGACAATACTATGGCTACACCTTC. This gives the protein CASTPGDRQYYGYTF.

This clone has more than one count but fewer than ten. The chain couples TRBV7-9 to TRBJ1-1; D possibly corresponds to TRBD1 (6 bases). This CDR3 is 14 amino acids long. Trimming removed 1 base at V and 5 bases at J, with 11 bases between. CDR1 and CDR2 from the germline V gene are SEHNR and FQNEAQ (reference sequence). The CDR3 nucleotides read TGTGCCAGCAGCTTAGTAGGGGGGGGGACTGAAGCTTTCTTT. As protein: CASSLVGGGTEAFF.

The genes are TRBV7-6 and TRBJ1-5; maybe TRBD1 (6 bases). The germline V and J ends were trimmed by 3 bases and 6 bases, with 15 bases remaining between them. Germline CDR1 SGHVS, CDR2 FNYEAQ. The CDR3 length is 15 residues. CDR3 coding DNA: TGTGCCAGCAGCTTGCGGCAGGGGAGAGGTCAGCCCCAGCATTTT. Translated: CASSLRQGRGQPQHF.

V usage is TRBV18 and J usage is TRBJ2-7; D is possibly TRBD2 (5 bases). The CDR3 extends over 15 amino acids. V gave up 1 base and J gave up 2 bases, with 12 bases separating them. Germline V gene sequence: CDR1 KGHSH, CDR2 LQKENI. The CDR3 sequence: CASSPREGRTYEQYF. The CDR3 nucleotides read TGTGCCAGCTCACCACGTGAGGGAAGGACCTACGAGCAGTACTTC.

This clone was counted a few times. This chain joins TRBV4-1 and TRBJ1-2; D gene uncertain. The CDR3 is 16 residues long. The V end lost 1 base, the J end lost 0 bases, and 12 bases lay between the germline ends. The V gene's germline CDR1 is MGHRA and CDR2 YSYEKL. CDR3 bases: TGCGCCAGCAGCCAAGGAGCAGTAGCCTCTAACTATGGCTACACCTTC. This translates into CASSQGAVASNYGYTF.

This clone was seen more than once but under ten times. This chain links TRBV11-1 with TRBJ2-1, with 8 bases aligning to TRBD2. The CDR3 has 14 amino acids. CDR1 and CDR2 (germline): SGHAT, FQDESV (reference sequence). The J segment lost 10 bases and the V segment lost 5 bases, leaving 10 bases of the junction unmatched. The CDR3 sequence is CASSRRGAPWEQFF. Here the CDR3 DNA reads TGTGCCAGCAGCCGGCGGGGGGCTCCCTGGGAGCAGTTCTTC.

Note on this clone: The germline gene is not matched at one end of the junction; a read error may be the cause. The rearrangement joins TRBV15 to TRBJ1-3; D possibly corresponds to TRBD1 (5 bases). The length of the CDR3 is 16 residues. Germline V gives CDR1 LNHNV, CDR2 YYDKDF (reference sequence). Here the CDR3 DNA reads TGTGCCACCAGCAGCCCCCAGGGAAACTTTGGAAACGCCATATATTTT. This sequence encodes CATSSPQGNFGNAIYF.

The V gene is TRBV6-5, the J gene TRBJ2-7, with D maybe TRBD1 (5 bases). The length of the CDR3 is 14 residues. Trimming removed 5 bases from V and 3 bases from J, with 14 bases in between. Per the germline V gene, CDR1 is MNHEY and CDR2 is SVGAGI. The CDR3 protein is CASSRTGLGYEQYF. Written as DNA, the CDR3 is TGTGCCAGCAGTCGCACAGGTCTTGGCTACGAGCAGTACTTC.

This clone was seen only a few times. This chain connects TRBV6-1 to TRBJ1-6; no clear D gene. The CDR3 is made up of 14 amino acids. Germline V gene lookup returns CDR1 MNHNS and CDR2 SASEGT. Trimming removed 3 bases from V and 11 bases from J, with 14 bases in between. The CDR3 coding sequence is TGTGCCAGCAGTGAGCTCTGGACTAACCCACCCCTCCACTTT. It encodes CASSELWTNPPLHF.

V usage is TRBV19 and J usage is TRBJ2-1, with 7 bases aligning to TRBD1. Per the germline V gene, CDR1 is LNHDA and CDR2 is SQIVND (reference sequence). The CDR3 loop spans 15 amino acids. V trimming: 6 bases; J trimming: 2 bases; junction bases outside the gene matches: 7. The DNA for the CDR3 is TGTGCCAGTAGGCTGACAGGGTCGGCCTACAATGAGCAGTTCTTC. Translating gives CASRLTGSAYNEQFF.

This clone was observed a few times. The chain employs TRBV10-3 and TRBJ1-3; a possible D gene is TRBD1 (5 bases). Per the germline V gene, CDR1 is ENHRY and CDR2 is SYGVKD. V was pared by 7 bases and J by 1 base, with 8 bases between. The CDR3 covers 13 residues. This chain's CDR3 is CAINGGSGNTIYF. CDR3 coding DNA: TGTGCCATCAACGGGGGTTCTGGAAACACCATATATTTT.

The chain uses TRBV29-1 and TRBJ1-2; 8 bases fit TRBD1. V lost 7 bases and J lost 5; bases outside the gene matches: 6. This CDR3 has 12 residues. Germline V gene sequence: CDR1 SQVTM, CDR2 ANQGSEA. The CDR3, as DNA: TGCAGCGGCCGGGACAGGTCTTATGGCTACACCTTC. This codes for CSGRDRSYGYTF. The full variable domain, with the rest looked up from reference TRBV29-1 and TRBJ1-2, is SAVISQKPSRDICQRGTSLTIQCQVDSQVTMMFWYRQQPGQSLTLIATANQGSEATYESGFVIDKFPISRPNLTFSTLTVSNMSPEDSSIYLCSGRDRSYGYTFGSGTRLTVV.

The V call is TRBV30, the J call TRBJ2-5; 9 nucleotides agree with TRBD1. With V trimmed by 0 bases and J by 5 bases, 10 bases remained unmatched. Per germline, CDR1 GTSNPN and CDR2 SVGIG (reference sequence). The CDR3 has 16 residues. The CDR3 bases are TGTGCCTGGAGTGTACCGGACCTCGGGACAGGGGAGACCCAGTACTTC. The encoded protein is CAWSVPDLGTGETQYF.

The sample holds one count of this clone. This chain joins TRBV7-2 and TRBJ2-1; TRBD2 aligns across 14 bases. Germline CDR1 and CDR2: SGHTA and FQGNSA. The trim removed 7 bases at V and 8 bases at J, leaving 19 bases unmatched. The CDR3 length is 19 residues. The CDR3 DNA reads as TGTGCCAGCATCAAGGGACTAGCGGGAGTGGGGGGCGGGGTGTATGAGCAGTTCTTC. Its translation: CASIKGLAGVGGGVYEQFF.

This chain connects TRBV2 to TRBJ2-1; D call uncertain. CDR1 is SNHLY, CDR2 FYNNEI, per germline. The V gene lost 6 bases and the J gene lost 0 bases, with 12 bases spanning the gap. The CDR3 contains 15 residues. In DNA, the CDR3 is TGTGCCAGCAGACGCACCCGGTCCTCCTACAATGAGCAGTTCTTC. Translating gives CASRRTRSSYNEQFF.

The chain couples TRBV5-1 to TRBJ1-1; perhaps TRBD1 as D (6 bases). This CDR3 has 16 residues. The V gene lost 4 bases and the J gene lost 1 base, with 17 bases spanning the gap. CDR1 is SGHRS, CDR2 YFSETQ, per germline. The CDR3 reads CASSGETGGANTEAFF. The CDR3 bases are TGCGCCAGCAGCGGGGAGACAGGAGGAGCGAACACTGAAGCTTTCTTT.

The chain employs TRBV9 and TRBJ1-6; a weak D match, TRBD1 (6 bases). This CDR3 has 14 amino acids. V lost 3 bases to trimming and J lost 6 bases, with 10 bases between them. Per the germline V gene, CDR1 is SGDLS and CDR2 is YYNGEE. CDR3 sequence reads: CASSDRVTNSPLHF. In nucleotides, the CDR3 is TGTGCCAGCAGCGACAGGGTAACTAATTCACCCCTCCACTTT.

J is TRBJ1-6 and V is TRBV7-2, with TRBD1 matching 7 bases. The CDR3 is 16 residues long. Germline V gene sequence: CDR1 SGHTA, CDR2 FQGNSA. V shed 2 bases and J 8 bases; nucleotides not matched to a gene: 9. In nucleotides, the CDR3 is TGTGCCAGCAGCTTAACCACGGACAGGTGGGATTCACCCCTCCACTTT. This codes for CASSLTTDRWDSPLHF.

The V and J genes are TRBV7-3 and TRBJ2-2; D may be TRBD1 (5 bases). V lost 5 bases and J lost 8, with 15 bases in between. This CDR3 is 14 amino acids long. CDR1 is SGHTA and CDR2 is FQGTGA in the germline V gene. CDR3 amino acids: CASSNRQYSGELFF. Written as DNA, the CDR3 is TGTGCCAGCAGCAACAGACAGTACTCGGGGGAGCTGTTTTTT.

Only a few counts were recorded for this clone. The J gene is TRBJ2-3, the V gene TRBV29-1; TRBD2 matches 8 bases. CDR3 length equals 14 residues. Germline trimming cut 2 bases from V and 3 bases from J; bases unmatched to any gene: 4. Germline values: CDR1 SQVTM, CDR2 ANQGSEA. CDR3 protein: CSVESGRGTDTQYF. Here the CDR3 DNA reads TGCAGCGTTGAAAGCGGGAGAGGGACAGATACGCAGTATTTT.

The chain couples TRBV5-1 to TRBJ2-7; D might be TRBD1 (7 bases). CDR3 length: 12 amino acids. The V end lost 8 bases, the J end lost 4 bases, and 13 bases lay between the germline ends. The germline CDR1 and CDR2 sequences are SGHRS and YFSETQ. The CDR3 reads CASSTGRYEQYF. CDR3 DNA: TGCGCCAGTTCGACAGGGAGGTACGAGCAGTACTTC.

A few counts support this clone. The chain employs TRBV9 and TRBJ2-3, with 9 bases identical to TRBD2. V was pared by 2 bases and J by 4 bases, with 14 bases of the junction left unmatched. The CDR3 is 18 residues long. Germline values: CDR1 SGDLS, CDR2 YYNGEE. Here the CDR3 reads CASSVGLATGLTSDTQYF. In DNA, the CDR3 is TGTGCCAGCAGCGTCGGACTAGCGACGGGGCTAACTTCAGATACGCAGTATTTT.

The rearrangement uses TRBV28 and TRBJ1-6; 7 bases match TRBD1. CDR1 and CDR2 from the germline V gene are MDHEN and SYDVKM. J gave up 4 bases and V 4 bases, and 4 bases lay outside the gene matches. The CDR3 is 15 amino acids. As DNA, the CDR3 is TGTGCCAGCAGTTATTCGGGACAGTATAATTCACCCCTCCACTTT. Amino acids: CASSYSGQYNSPLHF.

This chain connects TRBV5-6 to TRBJ2-7; TRBD2 might be the D (5 bases). The V gene's germline CDR1 is SGHDT and CDR2 YYEEEE. The V and J ends lost 4 bases and 1 base respectively, with 12 bases between them. The CDR3 spans 14 residues. CDR3 sequence reads: CASSGSGKSYEQYF. The CDR3 nucleotides are TGTGCCAGCAGCGGTTCCGGGAAGTCCTACGAGCAGTACTTC.

The chain recombines TRBV19 with TRBJ1-2; 8 bases are a match to TRBD1. This CDR3 spans 14 amino acids. Germline loops: CDR1 LNHDA, CDR2 SQIVND (reference sequence). V lost 8 bases to trimming and J lost 4 bases; unmatched junction nucleotides: 9. CDR3 bases: TGTGCCAGTCAAGCAGGGGGCGATTTCTATGGCTACACCTTC. Residues: CASQAGGDFYGYTF.

Only a few counts were recorded for this clone. This chain uses TRBV9 with TRBJ1-1; TRBD1 matches 7 bases. The CDR3 loop spans 16 amino acids. Germline V gene lookup returns CDR1 SGDLS and CDR2 YYNGEE. The V gene end was trimmed by 0 bases and the J gene end by 0 bases; junction bases not matched to a gene: 5. The CDR3 reads CASSVGGGRVNTEAFF. CDR3 DNA sequence: TGTGCCAGCAGCGTAGGAGGGGGCAGGGTGAACACTGAAGCTTTCTTT. Based on the CDR3 plus reference TRBV9 and TRBJ1-1, the full variable domain is DSGVTQTPKHLITATGQRVTLRCSPRSGDLSVYWYQQSLDQGLQFLIQYYNGEERAKGNILERFSAQQFPDLHSELNLSSLELGDSALYFCASSVGGGRVNTEAFFGQGTRLTVV.

The rearrangement links TRBV5-3 to TRBJ2-7, with TRBD1 matching 9 bases. TRBV5-3 carries the ORF label, with uncertain function. CDR3 length: 15 amino acids. The V segment lost 4 bases and the J segment 2 bases; nucleotides outside the gene matches: 7. The CDR3 nucleotides read TGTGCCAGAAGCGCGGACAGGGGCATTACCTACGAGCAGTACTTC. Translated, it gives CARSADRGITYEQYF.

The sample holds a few counts of this clone. The genes are TRBV19 and TRBJ2-7; 7 nucleotides align to TRBD2. The CDR3 is 16 amino acids. Trimming cost V 3 bases and J 1 base; bases outside gene matches: 9. Germline V gene lookup returns CDR1 LNHDA and CDR2 SQIVND (reference sequence). CDR3 sequence: CASSIGFGEGSYEQYF. Written as DNA, the CDR3 is TGTGCCAGTAGTATCGGATTTGGGGAGGGTTCCTACGAGCAGTACTTC.

This clone appeared a few times. This chain joins TRBV28 and TRBJ1-5; 7 nucleotides line up with TRBD1. V was pared by 5 bases and J by 6 bases, with 10 bases of the junction left unmatched. This CDR3 spans 15 amino acids. Germline values: CDR1 MDHEN, CDR2 SYDVKM. The CDR3 loop reads CASSDRQGLGQPQHF. The CDR3 bases are TGTGCCAGCAGTGACCGACAGGGCCTCGGTCAGCCCCAGCATTTT.

The chain combines TRBV29-1 with TRBJ1-2; maybe TRBD1 (5 bases). CDR1 and CDR2 (germline): SQVTM, ANQGSEA. This CDR3 contains 14 residues. V was cut by 6 bases and J by 7 bases, with 21 bases left in between. The CDR3 DNA reads TGCAGCGTCCTCCGGCAGGGTAGAATGGGTGGCTACACCTTC. It translates to CSVLRQGRMGGYTF.

The V and J genes are TRBV30 and TRBJ2-7; D perhaps matches TRBD1 (5 bases). Germline-derived CDR1 and CDR2 are GTSNPN and SVGIG (reference sequence). V lost 3 bases and J lost 3, with 12 bases in between. This CDR3 has 13 residues. Here the CDR3 reads CAWSLTAVYEQYF. CDR3 nucleotide sequence: TGTGCCTGGAGCCTGACAGCAGTCTACGAGCAGTACTTC.